This is a list of T cell receptor beta chains from one sample in a study of shared clonotypes between healthy human individuals. Sequencing used immunoSEQ multiplex PCR; TCRdb keeps in-frame clones, though not all of them. This sample yields millions of clones, of which roughly 95% are seen a single time; about 0.13% belongs to the top ten. Sequencing used naive CD4+ T cells sorted from blood. The source is a man in his late teens or twenties in good health. Each CDR3 is given with its conserved first and last residue. Fields, in order: V gene, clone size, D gene, J gene, CDR3 protein, CDR3 DNA. D genes are given only for firm matches. The size entry is marked missing in some rows and otherwise reads once, few, many or a size class.

>TRBV6-6|once|.|TRBJ1-5
CASSYRQGNQPQHF
TGTGCCAGCAGTTATAGACAGGGCAATCAGCCCCAGCATTTT
>TRBV9|.|TRBD1|TRBJ1-2
CASSVVQGAGSYGYTF
TGTGCCAGCAGCGTAGTACAGGGGGCCGGTAGCTATGGCTACACCTTC
>TRBV4-3|.|TRBD2|TRBJ2-1
CASSQDSLAGVNEQFF
TGCGCCAGCAGCCAAGATAGCCTAGCGGGAGTCAATGAGCAGTTCTTC
>TRBV28|.|.|TRBJ1-1
CASSQKTGDLVWGAFF
TGTGCCAGCAGTCAAAAGACAGGTGACCTCGTTTGGGGAGCTTTCTTT
>TRBV15|.|.|TRBJ1-1
CATSRDRSSPEAFF
TGTGCCACCAGCAGAGATCGGTCCAGTCCCGAAGCTTTCTTT
>TRBV5-4|.|TRBD1|TRBJ1-3
CASSFGQGANTIYF
TGTGCCAGCAGCTTTGGACAGGGTGCAAACACCATATATTTT
>TRBV9|once|.|TRBJ1-1
CASSVAGGATEAFF
TGTGCCAGCAGCGTAGCCGGGGGGGCCACTGAAGCTTTCTTT
>TRBV5-6|.|TRBD2|TRBJ2-1
CASSRRLAGGPGEQFF
TGTGCCAGCAGCAGACGACTAGCGGGAGGGCCCGGTGAGCAGTTCTTC
>TRBV11-2|.|.|TRBJ1-2
CASSPQTGTHGYTF
TGTGCCAGCAGCCCACAGACCGGGACCCATGGCTACACCTTC
>TRBV19|.|TRBD1|TRBJ1-5
CASSIPAGGDQSQHF
TGTGCCAGTAGTATCCCCGCAGGGGGGGATCAGTCCCAGCATTTT
>TRBV7-3|.|TRBD1|TRBJ1-1
CASSLTGDTEAFF
TGTGCCAGCAGCCTTACAGGGGACACTGAAGCTTTCTTT
>TRBV9|once|TRBD2|TRBJ2-5
CASSNIAGGIRETQYF
TGTGCCAGCAGCAATATAGCGGGAGGGATTCGGGAGACCCAGTACTTC
>TRBV18|.|.|TRBJ1-6
CASSRGESYNSPLHF
TGTGCCAGCTCCCGAGGGGAGTCCTATAATTCACCCCTCCACTTT